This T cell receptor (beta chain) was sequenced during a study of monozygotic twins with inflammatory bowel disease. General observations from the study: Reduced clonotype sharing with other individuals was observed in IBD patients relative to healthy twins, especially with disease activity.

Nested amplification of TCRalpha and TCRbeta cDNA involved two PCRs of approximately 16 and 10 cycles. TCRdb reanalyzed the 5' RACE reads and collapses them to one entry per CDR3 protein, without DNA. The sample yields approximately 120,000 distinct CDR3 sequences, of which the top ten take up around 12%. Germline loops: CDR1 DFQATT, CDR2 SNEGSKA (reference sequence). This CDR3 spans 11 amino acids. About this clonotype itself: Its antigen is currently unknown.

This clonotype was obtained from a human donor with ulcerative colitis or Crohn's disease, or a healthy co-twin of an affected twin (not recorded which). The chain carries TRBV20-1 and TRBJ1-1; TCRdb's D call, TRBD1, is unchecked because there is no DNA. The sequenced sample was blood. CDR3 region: CSASGSGEAFF.